This T cell receptor beta chain was documented in a study of blood T cell repertoires in COVID-19. Study-wide context: Acute and convalescent COVID-19 specimens originated in the United States, Italy and Spain. The analysed material was cDNA or gDNA that came from T cells, B-cell-depleted T cells, or PBMCs.

V shed 1 base and J shed 4 bases, with 10 bases lying between them. The CDR3 consists of 14 residues. Germline CDR1 is SNHLY and CDR2 is FYNNEI. Per the authors' pipeline: Reference gene primer amplification yielded estimated nucleated cell counts. Repertoires were generated with immunoSEQ multiplex PCR, while TCRdb's copy carries only in-frame clones and drops some. V, J and clone size were drawn from that table, and D and trimming were deduced from the DNA. The sample lists 150,000 to 200,000 clones; 70% to 90% were seen once. The sequenced sample consisted of peripheral blood. This receptor was identified in a man between 60 and 75 years old with COVID-19, enrolled during active disease. The chain couples TRBV2 to TRBJ1-2, with D perhaps TRBD1 (5 bases). The CDR3 bases are TGTGCCAGCAGTGAAGAGCAGGGCAGCTATGGCTACACCTTC. Protein product: CASSEEQGSYGYTF.